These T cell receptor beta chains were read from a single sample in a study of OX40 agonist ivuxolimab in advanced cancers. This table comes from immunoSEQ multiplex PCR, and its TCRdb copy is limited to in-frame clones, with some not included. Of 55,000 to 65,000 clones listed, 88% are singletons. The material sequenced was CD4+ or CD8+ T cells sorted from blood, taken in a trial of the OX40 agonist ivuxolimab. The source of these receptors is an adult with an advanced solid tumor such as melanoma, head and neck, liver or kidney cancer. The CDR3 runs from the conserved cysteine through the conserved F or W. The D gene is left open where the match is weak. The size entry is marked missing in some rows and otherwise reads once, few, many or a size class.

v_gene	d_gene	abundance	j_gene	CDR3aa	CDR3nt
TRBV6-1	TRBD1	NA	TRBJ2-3	CASSRDRGSDTQYF	TGTGCCAGCTCCCGGGACAGGGGGTCAGATACGCAGTATTTT
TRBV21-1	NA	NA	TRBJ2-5	CASSCGLAGGWGETQYF	TGTGCCAGCAGCTGCGGACTAGCGGGAGGATGGGGGGAGACCCAGTACTTC
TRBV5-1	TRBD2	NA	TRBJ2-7	CASSFLAGGGQEYEQYF	TGCGCCAGCAGCTTCCTAGCGGGAGGGGGGCAAGAATACGAGCAGTACTTC
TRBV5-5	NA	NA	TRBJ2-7	CASTGGPNPSYEQYF	TGTGCCAGCACCGGAGGTCCTAACCCTTCCTACGAGCAGTACTTC
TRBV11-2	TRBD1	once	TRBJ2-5	CASSPGQGAGETQYF	TGTGCCAGCAGCCCAGGACAGGGGGCCGGAGAGACCCAGTACTTC
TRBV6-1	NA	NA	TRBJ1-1	CASSDKGRAQMNTEAFF	TGTGCCAGCAGTGATAAGGGCAGGGCGCAGATGAACACTGAAGCTTTCTTT
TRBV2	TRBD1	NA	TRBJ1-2	CASSEPRQGVNYGYTF	TGTGCCAGCAGTGAACCCCGCCAGGGGGTAAACTATGGCTACACCTTC
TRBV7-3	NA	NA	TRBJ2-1	CASSAEGTRNEQFF	TGTGCCAGCAGCGCAGAGGGGACCCGAAATGAGCAGTTCTTC
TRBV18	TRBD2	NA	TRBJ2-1	CASSPDRELAGVYNEQFF	TGTGCCAGCTCACCCGACAGGGAACTAGCGGGAGTATACAATGAGCAGTTCTTC
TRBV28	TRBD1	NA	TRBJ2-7	CASSSPKVQGALNEQYF	TGTGCCAGCAGTTCCCCAAAGGTTCAGGGGGCTCTCAACGAGCAGTACTTC
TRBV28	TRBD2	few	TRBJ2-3	CASSLLSGALHTQYF	TGTGCCAGCAGTTTATTGAGCGGGGCACTCCATACGCAGTATTTT
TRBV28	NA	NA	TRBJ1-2	CASSLQGPNGYTF	TGTGCCAGCAGTTTACAAGGCCCCAATGGCTACACCTTC
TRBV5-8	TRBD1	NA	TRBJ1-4	CASSPGRTGAYEKLFF	TGTGCCAGCAGCCCGGGGAGGACAGGGGCTTATGAAAAACTGTTTTTT
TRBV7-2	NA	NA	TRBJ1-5	CASSFGEAQPQHF	TGTGCCAGCAGCTTTGGGGAGGCTCAGCCCCAGCATTTT
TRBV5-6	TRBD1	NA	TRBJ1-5	CASSLGDRDNQPQHF	TGTGCCAGCAGCTTGGGGGACAGGGACAATCAGCCCCAGCATTTT
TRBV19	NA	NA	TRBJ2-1	CASRVVGRTEQFF	TGTGCCAGTAGGGTTGTTGGAAGGACTGAGCAGTTCTTC
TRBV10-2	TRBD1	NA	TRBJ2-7	CASVKSDRGVIPYEQYF	TGCGCCAGCGTAAAATCAGACAGGGGAGTAATACCCTACGAGCAGTACTTC
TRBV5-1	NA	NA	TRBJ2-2	CASSSGPGTSGELFF	TGCGCCAGCAGCTCCGGCCCCGGGACCTCCGGGGAGCTGTTTTTT
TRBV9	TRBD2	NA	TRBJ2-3	CASSVGAGGGDTQYF	TGTGCCAGCAGCGTAGGGGCGGGAGGTGGTGATACGCAGTATTTT
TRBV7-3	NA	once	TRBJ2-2	CASSRTGTSNTGELFF	TGTGCCAGCAGCCGTACCGGGACTTCGAACACCGGGGAGCTGTTTTTT
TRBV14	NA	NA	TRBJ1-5	CASSQDLVEPQHF	TGTGCCAGCAGCCAAGATTTGGTAGAGCCCCAGCATTTT
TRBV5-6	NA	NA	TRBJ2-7	CASRGRGTLGSYEQYF	TGTGCCAGCAGGGGGAGGGGGACTCTGGGCTCCTACGAGCAGTACTTC
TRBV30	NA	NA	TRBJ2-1	CAWVGRDEQFF	TGTGCCTGGGTCGGCAGGGATGAGCAGTTCTTC
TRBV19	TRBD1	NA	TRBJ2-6	CASSPGQGAGANVLTF	TGTGCCAGTAGCCCCGGGCAGGGGGCTGGGGCCAACGTCCTGACTTTC
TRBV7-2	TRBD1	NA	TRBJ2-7	CASSYPGTALDEQYF	TGTGCCAGCAGCTATCCCGGGACAGCCTTAGACGAGCAGTACTTC
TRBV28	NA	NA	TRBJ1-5	CASMLDSNQPQHF	TGTGCCAGCATGCTTGATAGCAATCAGCCCCAGCATTTT
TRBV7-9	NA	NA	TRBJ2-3	CASSLGDGSTDTQYF	TGTGCCAGCAGCTTAGGTGATGGTAGCACAGATACGCAGTATTTT
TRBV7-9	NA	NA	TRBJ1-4	CASSLLADNEKLFF	TGTGCCAGCAGCTTGCTGGCAGATAATGAAAAACTGTTTTTT
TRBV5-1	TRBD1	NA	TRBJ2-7	CASTSGTGLYEQYF	TGCGCCAGCACCTCCGGGACAGGCTTGTACGAGCAGTACTTC
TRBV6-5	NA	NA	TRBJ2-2	CASSYDRKPGELFF	TGTGCCAGCAGTTACGATAGGAAACCCGGGGAGCTGTTTTTT
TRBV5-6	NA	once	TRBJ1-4	CASSTSHGASEKLFF	TGTGCCAGCAGCACATCACACGGGGCCTCTGAAAAACTGTTTTTT
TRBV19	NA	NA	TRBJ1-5	CASGRDRNQPQHF	TGTGCCAGTGGCAGGGATCGCAATCAGCCCCAGCATTTT
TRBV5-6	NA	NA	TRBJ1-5	CASSLWGGRKPQHF	TGTGCCAGCAGCTTGTGGGGGGGGCGTAAGCCCCAGCATTTT
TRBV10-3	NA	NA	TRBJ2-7	CAIKGHNYEQYF	TGTGCCATCAAGGGACACAACTACGAGCAGTACTTC
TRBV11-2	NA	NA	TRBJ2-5	CASSTQGPETQYF	TGTGCCAGCAGCACACAGGGACCGGAGACCCAGTACTTC
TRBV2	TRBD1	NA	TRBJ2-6	CASTPRTGRDRVSGANVLTF	TGTGCCAGCACCCCTCGGACAGGGCGTGATCGGGTCTCTGGGGCCAACGTCCTGACTTTC
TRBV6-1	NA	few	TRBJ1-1	CASSYNPGTEAFF	TGTGCCAGCAGCTACAATCCCGGGACGGAAGCTTTCTTT
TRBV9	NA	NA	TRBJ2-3	CASSVTATSTDTQYF	TGTGCCAGCAGCGTAACAGCGACTAGCACAGATACGCAGTATTTT
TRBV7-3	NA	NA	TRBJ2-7	CASSRKGPYEQYF	TGTGCCAGCAGCCGAAAGGGACCCTACGAGCAGTACTTC
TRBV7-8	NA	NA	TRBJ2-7	CASSLGTFSYEQYF	TGTGCCAGCAGCTTAGGGACATTTTCCTACGAGCAGTACTTC
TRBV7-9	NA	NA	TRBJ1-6	CASSMGNNSPLHF	TGTGCCAGCAGCATGGGAAATAATTCACCCCTCCACTTT
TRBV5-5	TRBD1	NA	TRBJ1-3	CASSLEQGVDSGNTIYF	TGTGCCAGCAGCTTGGAACAGGGGGTAGACTCTGGAAACACCATATATTTT
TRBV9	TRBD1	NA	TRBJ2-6	CASSVRQGFGANVLTF	TGTGCCAGCAGCGTCCGACAGGGATTTGGGGCCAACGTCCTGACTTTC
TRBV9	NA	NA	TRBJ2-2	CASSVFEPGELFF	TGTGCCAGCAGCGTCTTTGAACCCGGGGAGCTGTTTTTT
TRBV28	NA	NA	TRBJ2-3	CASSLGRQGIYTQYF	TGTGCCAGCAGTTTGGGTAGGCAGGGGATTTATACGCAGTATTTT
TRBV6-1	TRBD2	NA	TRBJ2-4	CASSVAGSQQMAKNIQYF	TGTGCCAGCAGTGTAGCGGGGTCACAACAGATGGCCAAAAACATTCAGTACTTC
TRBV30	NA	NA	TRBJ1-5	CAWSVTVSDQPQHF	TGTGCCTGGAGTGTAACAGTGAGTGACCAGCCCCAGCATTTT
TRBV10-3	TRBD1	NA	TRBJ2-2	CAISGQGSGELFF	TGTGCCATCAGCGGACAGGGAAGCGGGGAGCTGTTTTTT
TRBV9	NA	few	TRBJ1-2	CASSTLGYGYTF	TGTGCCAGCAGCACCCTGGGGTATGGCTACACCTTC
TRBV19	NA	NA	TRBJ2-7	CASSISLADYEQYF	TGTGCCAGTAGTATATCCCTAGCTGACTACGAGCAGTACTTC
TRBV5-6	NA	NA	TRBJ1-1	CASSSPGELTEAFF	TGTGCCAGCAGTTCACCAGGGGAATTGACTGAAGCTTTCTTT